One and the same sample provided the 20 T cell receptor beta chains below, sequenced in a study of response to subunit inactivated influenza vaccine. TCRdb re-called the RT-PCR reads through MiXCR, storing one row per CDR3 protein. The sample holds approximately 520,000 distinct CDR3 sequences; more than 15% are singletons and the top ten take 2.5% to 3.5%. The specimen comprised CD4+ T cells sorted from PBMCs, sampled approximately 25 months after vaccination. All receptors come from a man aged 50 to 69 who received an inactivated influenza vaccine.

The genes are TRBV27 and TRBJ1-6, with TRBD1 matching over 9 bases. CDR1 MNHEY and CDR2 SMNVEV come from the germline V gene (reference sequence). The CDR3 totals 17 residues. Unmatched junction bases numbered 9, after V lost 2 bases and J lost 7 bases. The CDR3 loop reads CASSLMPGTGRNSPLHF. Here the CDR3 DNA reads TGTGCCAGCAGTTTAATGCCTGGGACAGGGAGAAATTCACCCCTCCACTTT.

This chain uses TRBV12-3 or TRBV12-4 with TRBJ1-5, with D possibly TRBD1 on 6 matching bases. Trimming removed 4 bases from V and 4 bases from J, with 11 bases in between. The CDR3 covers 14 residues. This chain's CDR3 is CASSSDSNNQPQHF. CDR3 in DNA: TGTGCCAGCAGTTCGGACAGCAATAATCAGCCCCAGCATTTT.

On this clonotype itself: One junction end does not reproduce the germline sequence, and a read error may be involved. The chain links TRBV5-5 to TRBJ1-2; TRBD1 might be the D (6 bases). This CDR3 has 16 residues. Germline V gene sequence: CDR1 SGHKS, CDR2 YYEKEE (reference sequence). CDR3 protein: CASSLEALGAGYVYTF. CDR3 nucleotide sequence: TGTGCCAGCAGCTTGGAAGCGCTGGGGGCCGGCTATGTCTACACCTTC.

This clonotype was detected only a few times. The chain links TRBV2 to TRBJ2-1; D is uncertain. CDR1 and CDR2 (germline): SNHLY, FYNNEI. The CDR3 is 14 residues long. Trimming removed 5 bases at V and 8 bases at J, with 16 bases between. The CDR3 here is CASSLGISRDEQFF. CDR3 coding DNA: TGTGCCAGCAGTTTGGGGATTTCGCGCGATGAGCAGTTCTTC.

The rearrangement joins TRBV7-2 to TRBJ2-7; no clear D. V lost 4 bases and J lost 0, with 10 bases in between. This CDR3 region has 14 residues. The germline V gene has CDR1 SGHTA and CDR2 FQGNSA. CDR3 amino acids: CASSYRLSSYEQYF. DNA of the CDR3: TGTGCCAGCAGCTACCGGTTGAGCTCCTACGAGCAGTACTTC.

The rearrangement links TRBV20-1 to TRBJ2-7; 9 nucleotides agree with TRBD2. CDR3 length: 15 residues. The V and J ends lost 1 base and 6 bases, in that order; junction bases with no gene match: 10. CDR1 DFQATT and CDR2 SNEGSKA come from the germline V gene (reference sequence). The CDR3 nucleotides are TGCAGTGCTAGAGGTTGGCCAGCGGGAGGTGCCGAGCAGTACTTC. Translating it yields CSARGWPAGGAEQYF.

The chain has TRBV5-1 and TRBJ2-7, with unresolved D. V was shortened by 5 bases and J by 0 bases, with 9 bases between the two germline ends. The germline gives CDR1 SGHRS, CDR2 YFSETQ. The CDR3 runs to 13 residues. The CDR3 sequence: CASRPDGSYEQYF. The CDR3 nucleotides are TGCGCCAGCAGGCCGGACGGCTCCTACGAGCAGTACTTC.

This clonotype was counted between two and nine times. Germline is not matched at one junction end, which may reflect a read error. This chain joins TRBV3-1 and TRBJ2-7, with D possibly being TRBD2 (6 bases). CDR1 is LGHDT and CDR2 is YNNKEL in the germline V gene (reference sequence). CDR3 length: 12 amino acids. CDR3 coding DNA: TGTGCCAGCAGCAAATCGGGACTTCTTGAGGTGTTC. Its protein is CASSKSGLLEVF.

This clonotype was found a few times. The chain carries TRBV7-9 and TRBJ1-2, with a possible D match to TRBD1 (6 bases). Germline values: CDR1 SEHNR, CDR2 FQNEAQ (reference sequence). V lost 5 bases, J lost 4 bases, and 11 bases lay in between. The CDR3 spans 13 residues. The CDR3 DNA reads TGTGCCAGCAGCGCGGACAGTTTCTATGGCTACACCTTC. It encodes CASSADSFYGYTF.

This clonotype was detected a few times. This chain connects TRBV3-1 to TRBJ2-5; D may correspond to TRBD1 or TRBD2 (5 bases each). Germline CDR1 LGHDT, CDR2 YNNKEL (reference sequence). V shed 0 bases and J shed 1 base, with 15 bases lying between them. The CDR3 totals 17 residues. The CDR3, as DNA: TGTGCCAGCAGCCAAGAGGGGTCGGGACGGATCCAAGAGACCCAGTACTTC. It specifies CASSQEGSGRIQETQYF.

This clonotype was picked up a small number of times. This chain connects TRBV12-3 or TRBV12-4 to TRBJ2-2; D uncertain. The V end lost 5 bases, the J end lost 8 bases, and 15 bases lay between the germline ends. The CDR3 contains 14 residues. As DNA, the CDR3 is TGTGCCAGCAGTCAACAGATACTGGTAGGGGAGCTGTTTTTT. Its translation is CASSQQILVGELFF.

This CDR3 reads CASSVGFGYEQYF. Written as DNA, the CDR3 is TGTGCCAGCAGTGTAGGGTTCGGCTACGAGCAGTACTTC. V is TRBV28 and J is TRBJ2-7; D unclear. The ends were cut back, 5 bases at V and 3 bases at J, with 11 bases in the middle. Germline V gene lookup returns CDR1 MDHEN and CDR2 SYDVKM. This CDR3 is built from 13 residues.

V usage is TRBV5-4 and J usage is TRBJ2-2; TRBD2 might be the D (5 bases). This CDR3 has 15 residues. V lost 5 bases and J lost 5, with 16 bases in between. Germline CDR1 SGHNT, CDR2 YYREEE (reference sequence). The CDR3 DNA reads as TGTGCCAGCAGGCCGCGGGCTTCTAGAACCGGGGAGCTGTTTTTT. Residues: CASRPRASRTGELFF.

This clonotype appeared many times. This chain joins TRBV18 and TRBJ2-3; a possible D gene is TRBD2 (6 bases). V was shortened by 0 bases and J by 2 bases, with 12 bases between the two germline ends. The CDR3 is 16 amino acids. Looked up from germline, CDR1 is KGHSH and CDR2 is LQKENI. CDR3: CASSPPMGGSTDTQYF. CDR3 nucleotides: TGTGCCAGCTCACCACCAATGGGAGGCTCCACAGATACGCAGTATTTT. The variable domain in full, completed from reference TRBV18 and TRBJ2-3, reads NAGVMQNPRHLVRRRGQEARLRCSPMKGHSHVYWYRQLPEEGLKFMVYLQKENIIDESGMPKERFSAEFPKEGPSILRIQQVVRGDSAAYFCASSPPMGGSTDTQYFGPGTRLTVL.

This clonotype was picked up a small number of times. The genes are TRBV6-1 and TRBJ1-1; 7 positions match TRBD1. The germline V gene encodes CDR1 MNHNS and CDR2 SASEGT. The CDR3 totals 14 residues. J was trimmed by 0 bases and V by 2 bases; bases with no gene match: 0. Written as DNA, the CDR3 is TGTGCCAGCAGTGAAACAGGGGTGAACACTGAAGCTTTCTTT. It is translated as CASSETGVNTEAFF.

This chain joins TRBV4-1 and TRBJ1-6; D might be TRBD1 (5 bases). V gave up 8 bases and J gave up 4 bases, with 9 bases separating them. This CDR3 has 13 residues. Germline V gives CDR1 MGHRA, CDR2 YSYEKL. CDR3 coding DNA: TGCGCCAGCCAGCGGGGGTATAATTCACCCCTCCACTTT. Its protein product is CASQRGYNSPLHF.

V usage is TRBV5-4 and J usage is TRBJ2-1, with TRBD2 identical over 10 bases. There are 15 residues in the CDR3. The germline V gene has CDR1 SGHNT and CDR2 YYREEE (reference sequence). V gave up 4 bases and J gave up 6 bases; unmatched junction bases: 7. The CDR3 nucleotides read TGTGCCAGCAGCATAGCGGGAGGAGGGAGCAATGAGCAGTTCTTC. This translates into CASSIAGGGSNEQFF.

This sequence joins TRBV9 and TRBJ2-5; TRBD2 matches 7 bases. Germline loops: CDR1 SGDLS, CDR2 YYNGEE. After removal of 2 bases from V and 4 bases from J, the junction contained 8 bases not matched to a gene. The CDR3 contains 15 residues. The CDR3 is CASSVGGEGRETQYF. The CDR3 nucleotides read TGTGCCAGCAGCGTTGGGGGGGAGGGCCGAGAGACCCAGTACTTC.

This rearrangement joins TRBV5-1 to TRBJ1-1, with a possible D match to TRBD1 (5 bases). Germline V gene lookup returns CDR1 SGHRS and CDR2 YFSETQ. CDR3 length: 14 amino acids. V lost 1 base and J lost 3, with 10 bases in between. The CDR3 nucleotides are TGCGCCAGCAGCTTGTTAGGGGTGGACACTGAAGCTTTCTTT. Its protein product is CASSLLGVDTEAFF.

This clonotype was detected ten times or more. The chain employs TRBV5-6 and TRBJ1-2; TRBD1 matches at 9 bases. V trimming: 4 bases; J trimming: 3 bases; junction bases outside the gene matches: 7. The CDR3 runs 15 residues. CDR1 and CDR2 from the germline V gene are SGHDT and YYEEEE. As DNA, the CDR3 is TGTGCCAGCAGCACACTCACAGGGGGCGACTATGGCTACACCTTC. The encoded protein is CASSTLTGGDYGYTF.